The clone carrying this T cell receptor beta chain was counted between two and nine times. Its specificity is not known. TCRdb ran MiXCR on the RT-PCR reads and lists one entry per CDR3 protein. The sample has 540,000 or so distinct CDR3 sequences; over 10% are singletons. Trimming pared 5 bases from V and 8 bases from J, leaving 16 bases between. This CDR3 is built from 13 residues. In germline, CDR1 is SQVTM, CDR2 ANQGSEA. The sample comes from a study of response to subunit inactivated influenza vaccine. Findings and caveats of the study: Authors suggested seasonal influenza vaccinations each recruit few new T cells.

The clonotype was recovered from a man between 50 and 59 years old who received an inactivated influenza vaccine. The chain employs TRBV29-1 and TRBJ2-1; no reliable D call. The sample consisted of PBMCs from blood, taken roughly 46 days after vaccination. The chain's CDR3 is CSVSMLGSDEQFF. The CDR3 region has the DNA TGCAGCGTTAGTATGCTAGGCAGTGATGAGCAGTTCTTC.